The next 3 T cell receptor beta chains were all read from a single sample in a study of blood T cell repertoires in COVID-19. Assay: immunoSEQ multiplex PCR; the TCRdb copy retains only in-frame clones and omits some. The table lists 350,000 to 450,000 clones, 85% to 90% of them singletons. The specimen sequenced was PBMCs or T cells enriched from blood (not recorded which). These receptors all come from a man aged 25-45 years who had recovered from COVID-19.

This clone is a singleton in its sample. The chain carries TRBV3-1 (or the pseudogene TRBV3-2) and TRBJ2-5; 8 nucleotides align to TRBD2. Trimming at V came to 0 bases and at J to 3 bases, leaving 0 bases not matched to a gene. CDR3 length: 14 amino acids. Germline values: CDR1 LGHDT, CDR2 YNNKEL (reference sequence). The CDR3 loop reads CASSQDGREETQYF. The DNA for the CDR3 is TGTGCCAGCAGCCAAGACGGGAGGGAAGAGACCCAGTACTTC.

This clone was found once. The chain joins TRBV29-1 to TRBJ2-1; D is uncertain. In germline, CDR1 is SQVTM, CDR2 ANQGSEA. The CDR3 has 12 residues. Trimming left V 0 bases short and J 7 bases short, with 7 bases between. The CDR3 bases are TGCAGCGTTGAAGACCACGGGAATGAGCAGTTCTTC. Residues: CSVEDHGNEQFF.

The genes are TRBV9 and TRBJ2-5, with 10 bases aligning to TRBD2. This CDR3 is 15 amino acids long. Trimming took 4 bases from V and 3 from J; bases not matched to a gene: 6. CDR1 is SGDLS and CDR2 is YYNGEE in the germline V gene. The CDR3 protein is CASSLSGRAEETQYF. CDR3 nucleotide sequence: TGTGCCAGCAGCTTGAGCGGGAGGGCCGAAGAGACCCAGTACTTC.